This is a list of T cell receptor beta chains from one sample in a study of Ad26.COV2.S vaccination and SARS-CoV-2 variants. The protocol was immunoSEQ multiplex PCR, while the TCRdb copy is restricted to in-frame clones and leaves out a portion. The sample lists just over 350,000 clones, just over 90% seen once, with 3% to 4% in the top ten. The sample here was peripheral blood, taken after recovery from COVID-19. These receptors originate from a human donor who had recovered from COVID-19. Each CDR3 is given without its conserved first and last residue. A D gene is named only where the DNA matches it firmly. Not every row has a clone size; where given, it reads once, few, many or a size class.

J gene | D gene | clone size | V gene | CDR3 protein
TRBJ2-5 | . | . | TRBV7-2 | ASSWGAGRFSRETQY
TRBJ2-7 | . | . | TRBV12-5 | ASGLSTSPYEQY
TRBJ1-3 | . | . | TRBV3-1/TRBV3-2 | ASSQAPIISGNTIY
TRBJ1-2 | . | . | TRBV19 | ASSIGPGGYT
TRBJ1-5 | . | . | TRBV2 | ASSEAGRVQPQH
TRBJ2-3 | TRBD1 | . | TRBV7-8 | ASSTDRGSTDTQY
TRBJ1-4 | . | . | TRBV11-2 | PRSFGGAGTGNEKLF
TRBJ1-1 | . | once | TRBV11-1 | ASSPGRSGEAF
TRBJ1-1 | . | . | TRBV19 | ASSIVLNTEAF
TRBJ1-1 | . | once | TRBV11-2 | ASRANREAF
TRBJ2-3 | TRBD1 | once | TRBV5-6 | ASSLQGPTDTQY
TRBJ1-1 | . | . | TRBV15 | ATSVPGRNTEAF
TRBJ2-3 | TRBD1 | . | TRBV5-4 | ASSLGGQGPDTQY
TRBJ2-7 | . | . | TRBV7-9 | ASSARTGAVGQQY
TRBJ2-2 | . | . | TRBV11-3 | ASSLLVTGELF
TRBJ1-1 | . | few | TRBV10-3 | AISRTPRTEAF
TRBJ1-6 | . | few | TRBV19 | ASSIQGTNSPLH
TRBJ1-6 | . | . | TRBV6-5 | ASSYSTLLGNSPLH
TRBJ2-1 | TRBD2 | . | TRBV7-2 | ASSFWTSGGVSYNEQF
TRBJ1-2 | TRBD1 | . | TRBV19 | ASSGGTAALGRYGYT
TRBJ2-3 | . | . | TRBV2 | ASGLADTQY
TRBJ1-2 | . | . | TRBV9 | ASSVGADLRNYGYT
TRBJ1-6 | . | . | TRBV27 | ASSLVTNSPLH